The 32 T cell receptor beta chains given below trace back to one sample, sequenced in a study of post-analysis software for immune sequencing data. Study-level points and caveats: TRBV segments more frequent in patients than in controls numbered five and included TRBV5-6, TRBV5-1 and TRBV20-1.

Which antigens these TCRs recognize remains unknown. The authors incorporated unique molecular identifiers into the TCR beta cDNA libraries. TCRdb independently ran MiXCR on the PCR reads; one entry per CDR3 protein. The sample consists of 800,000 to 950,000 distinct CDR3 sequences, 53% of them appearing once. The sequencing sample was made of blood. The source of these receptors is a girl between 5 and 17 years old with multiple sclerosis.

V is TRBV5-6 and J is TRBJ2-1; 13 bases are a match to TRBD2. The CDR3 sequence is 17 residues long. The trim removed 3 bases at V and 2 bases at J, leaving 5 bases unmatched. Per germline, CDR1 SGHDT and CDR2 YYEEEE. CDR3 DNA: TGTGCCAGCAGCTCCGGGACTAGCGGGAAACCCTACAATGAGCAGTTCTTC. Translated, it gives CASSSGTSGKPYNEQFF.

The V and J genes are TRBV29-1 and TRBJ1-2, with 10 bases fitting TRBD1. CDR1 is SQVTM, CDR2 ANQGSEA, per germline. Trimming cost V 3 bases and J 4 bases; bases outside gene matches: 8. The CDR3 loop spans 15 amino acids. In nucleotides, the CDR3 is TGCAGCGTTGAGGGCCTCCGGGACAGGGGCTATGGCTACACCTTC. It codes for CSVEGLRDRGYGYTF.

The CDR3 protein is CSVARGGNEQFF. The CDR3 bases are TGCAGCGTTGCCCGGGGGGGCAATGAGCAGTTCTTC. The chain recombines TRBV29-1 with TRBJ2-1, with TRBD2 matching over 8 bases. The CDR3 runs 12 residues. J lost 6 bases, V lost 4 bases, and 2 bases had no gene match. CDR1 is SQVTM and CDR2 is ANQGSEA in the germline V gene.

This clonotype was seen once. The gene calls are TRBV5-1 and TRBJ2-4, with 11 positions matching TRBD1. The J call may be in error: the DNA end matches TRBJ2-7 better. Germline V lookup: CDR1 SGHRS, CDR2 YFSETQ. The CDR3 sequence is 17 residues long. This CDR3 reads CASSLGGQGAGSYEQYF. CDR3 bases: TGCGCCAGCAGCTTGGGAGGACAGGGGGCCGGGTCTTACGAGCAGTACTTC.

V usage is TRBV9 and J usage is TRBJ1-2; weak D call: TRBD1 (5 bases). Trimming removed 0 bases from V and 7 bases from J, with 22 bases in between. CDR1 is SGDLS and CDR2 is YYNGEE in the germline V gene. The CDR3 has 17 amino acids. The CDR3 sequence: CASSVDRVNPGVFGYTF. The CDR3 bases are TGTGCCAGCAGCGTAGATCGCGTGAATCCGGGGGTATTTGGCTACACCTTC.

V gene TRBV3-1 combines with J gene TRBJ2-5; D call uncertain. Germline V CDR1 and CDR2: LGHDT, YNNKEL (reference sequence). The CDR3 spans 14 residues. V lost 4 bases and J lost 4, with 13 bases in between. DNA for the CDR3: TGTGCCAGCAGCCCATCTATTAACGGAGAGACCCAGTACTTC. Translating it yields CASSPSINGETQYF.

This clonotype was found a few times. The chain recombines TRBV10-3 with TRBJ2-7, with 7 bases fitting TRBD2. There are 13 residues in the CDR3. In germline, CDR1 is ENHRY, CDR2 SYGVKD. Trimming removed 10 bases from V and 2 bases from J; junction bases left unmatched: 8. In DNA form, the CDR3 reads TGTGCCAGGACGCCAGCGGGACCCTACGAGCAGTACTTC. Protein product: CARTPAGPYEQYF.

The count of this clonotype is one. The chain carries TRBV12-3 or TRBV12-4 and TRBJ2-4, with TRBD2 matching over 15 bases. The DNA end is a closer match to TRBJ2-7, so the J assignment may be wrong. There are 15 residues in the CDR3. CDR3 sequence reads: CASGSGTSGGNEQYF. CDR3 coding DNA: TGTGCCAGCGGTTCCGGGACTAGCGGGGGGAACGAGCAGTACTTC.

The gene calls are TRBV27 and TRBJ1-1, with 7 nucleotides matching TRBD1. The CDR3 covers 18 residues. The V gene's germline CDR1 is MNHEY and CDR2 SMNVEV (reference sequence). J was trimmed by 0 bases and V by 6 bases; bases with no gene match: 16. CDR3: CASSLKQGPSGMNTEAFF. The CDR3 region has the DNA TGTGCCAGCAGCTTGAAACAGGGGCCCTCGGGCATGAACACTGAAGCTTTCTTT.

This chain uses TRBV6-1 with TRBJ2-5; maybe TRBD2 (6 bases). The germline CDR1 and CDR2 sequences are MNHNS and SASEGT. CDR3 length equals 12 residues. V lost 1 base and J 9 bases, leaving 9 bases between the germline ends. CDR3 in DNA: TGTGCCAGCAGTGAAGGGCAGCGGGCCCAGTACTTC. As protein: CASSEGQRAQYF.

A few counts support this clonotype. The chain has TRBV7-3 and TRBJ1-2, with TRBD1 matching 8 bases. The CDR3 has 14 residues. V lost 6 bases and J lost 2; bases outside the gene matches: 5. CDR1 is SGHTA and CDR2 is FQGTGA in the germline V gene. The CDR3 here is CASSDRTGNYGYTF. The CDR3 nucleotides are TGTGCCAGCAGTGACAGGACAGGGAACTATGGCTACACCTTC.

The CDR3 loop reads CASSRSVNWEGSYNEQFF. The CDR3 DNA is TGTGCCAGCAGCCGGAGTGTCAACTGGGAAGGATCCTACAATGAGCAGTTCTTC. This rearrangement joins TRBV7-3 to TRBJ2-1, with D uncertain. The CDR3 consists of 18 residues. Germline assignment: CDR1 SGHTA and CDR2 FQGTGA. Trimming took off 5 bases at V and 1 base at J, with 21 bases between the two ends.

This clonotype was seen a single time. The rearrangement joins TRBV7-3 to TRBJ2-2; D remains unclear. Germline-derived CDR1 and CDR2 are SGHTA and FQGTGA. The CDR3 spans 14 residues. Between the trimmed V and J ends, which lost 2 bases and 7 bases, there was a span of 11 bases. In DNA, the CDR3 is TGTGCCAGCAGCTTAGGGTTGGGGATCGGGGAGCTGTTTTTT. Translating it yields CASSLGLGIGELFF.

The V call is TRBV25-1, the J call TRBJ2-7; TRBD2 aligns across 9 bases. Germline CDR1 is MGHDK and CDR2 is SYGVNS. This CDR3 comprises 13 residues. J gave up 7 bases and V 6 bases, and 7 bases lay outside the gene matches. CDR3 region: CASSGGRVGEQYF. The CDR3 region has the DNA TGTGCCAGCAGCGGCGGGAGGGTGGGAGAGCAGTACTTC.

The DNA of the CDR3 is TGCGCCAGCAGCATAGACACAGCGCCAAACACTGAAGCTTTCTTT. This encodes CASSIDTAPNTEAFF. The chain carries TRBV5-1 and TRBJ1-1, with D hard to call. The germline gives CDR1 SGHRS, CDR2 YFSETQ. V lost 4 bases and J 2 bases, leaving 15 bases between the germline ends. This CDR3 spans 15 amino acids.

The chain employs TRBV5-1 and TRBJ2-3; 11 bases are shared with TRBD2. The germline CDR1 and CDR2 sequences are SGHRS and YFSETQ. There are 18 residues in the CDR3. Unmatched junction bases numbered 10, after V lost 4 bases and J lost 0 bases. This chain's CDR3 is CASSPWGSGRESTDTQYF. The CDR3 region has the DNA TGCGCCAGCAGCCCGTGGGGTAGCGGGAGGGAGAGCACAGATACGCAGTATTTT.

This chain joins TRBV20-1 and TRBJ2-7; D unclear. The germline CDR1 and CDR2 sequences are DFQATT and SNEGSKA (reference sequence). The ends were cut back, 3 bases at V and 2 bases at J, with 8 bases in the middle. CDR3 length: 12 residues. The DNA for the CDR3 is TGCAGTGCTAGCGGGTACGCCTACGAGCAGTACTTC. Translated: CSASGYAYEQYF.

The chain carries TRBV5-1 and TRBJ2-5, with D maybe TRBD1 (5 bases). This CDR3 is built from 14 residues. The V and J ends lost 0 bases and 7 bases respectively, with 13 bases between them. CDR1 and CDR2 from the germline V gene are SGHRS and YFSETQ. In DNA, the CDR3 is TGCGCCAGCAGCTTGGGCCCTAAGGGGTCGACCCAGTACTTC. Translation: CASSLGPKGSTQYF.

This clonotype was found a few times. Written as DNA, the CDR3 is TGTGCCAGCAGTTACTCCACAGAGACCCAGTACTTC. Translated: CASSYSTETQYF. J is TRBJ2-5 and V is TRBV6-2 or TRBV6-3; D gene ambiguous. The CDR3 contains 12 residues. CDR1 and CDR2 (germline): MNHEY, SVGEGT. V lost 0 bases, J lost 4 bases, and 3 bases lay in between.

This clonotype was observed a few times. The V and J genes are TRBV6-6 and TRBJ2-3, with D unresolved. The CDR3 covers 14 residues. With 2 bases removed from V and 0 bases from J, the gap between germline ends came to 6 bases. Per the germline V gene, CDR1 is MNHNY and CDR2 is SVGAGI (reference sequence). CDR3 DNA sequence: TGTGCCAGCAGTTACGCGAGGAGCACAGATACGCAGTATTTT. Translation gives CASSYARSTDTQYF.

There are a few counts of this clonotype. CDR3 amino acids: CASSQFGLAGENEQYF. The CDR3 DNA sequence: TGCGCCAGCAGCCAATTCGGACTAGCGGGGGAGAACGAGCAGTACTTC. This chain links TRBV4-1 with TRBJ2-5, with 13 bases aligning to TRBD2. TRBJ2-7 matches the DNA end more closely, so the J call is doubtful. This CDR3 contains 16 residues. The V gene's germline CDR1 is MGHRA and CDR2 YSYEKL.

This sequence joins TRBV6-1 and TRBJ2-3; TRBD2 is a possible D gene (6 bases). Trimming cost V 1 base and J 3 bases, with 17 bases left between them. CDR1 and CDR2 (germline): MNHNS, SASEGT. The CDR3 covers 17 residues. CDR3 in DNA: TGTGCCAGCAGTGAAGTGGCTAGCGTTTCACTTACAGATACGCAGTATTTT. Encoded protein: CASSEVASVSLTDTQYF.

The rearrangement links TRBV29-1 to TRBJ1-1, with D unclear. Germline V gives CDR1 SQVTM, CDR2 ANQGSEA. The CDR3 length is 14 residues. Trimming left V 3 bases short and J 10 bases short, with 21 bases between. The CDR3 coding sequence is TGCAGCGTTGACACCCTGGAACACAAGCCCGCAGCTTTCTTT. This sequence encodes CSVDTLEHKPAAFF. The full variable domain, rest sourced from reference TRBV29-1 and TRBJ1-1, is SAVISQKPSRDICQRGTSLTIQCQVDSQVTMMFWYRQQPGQSLTLIATANQGSEATYESGFVIDKFPISRPNLTFSTLTVSNMSPEDSSIYLCSVDTLEHKPAAFFGQGTRLTVV.

This clonotype was seen only a few times. The J gene is TRBJ2-7, the V gene TRBV12-3 or TRBV12-4; tentatively, D is TRBD2 (6 bases). The CDR3 runs 14 residues. The V end was cut by 6 bases, the J end by 0 bases, with 12 bases between. The CDR3 reads CASSIDGGSYEQYF. In DNA, the CDR3 is TGTGCCAGCAGCATAGACGGGGGCTCCTACGAGCAGTACTTC.

This clonotype was observed a few times. The chain employs TRBV6-6 and TRBJ2-1, with TRBD2 matching over 7 bases. Trimming at V came to 2 bases and at J to 4 bases, leaving 2 bases not matched to a gene. This CDR3 comprises 14 residues. Germline-derived CDR1 and CDR2 are MNHNY and SVGAGI (reference sequence). Here the CDR3 DNA reads TGTGCCAGCAGTTACCCGGGACTATACAATGAGCAGTTCTTC. The encoded protein is CASSYPGLYNEQFF.

This chain uses TRBV7-3 with TRBJ2-2; D is undetermined. V lost 2 bases to trimming and J lost 3 bases, with 4 bases between them. The length of the CDR3 is 13 residues. Germline CDR1 reads SGHTA; CDR2 reads FQGTGA. The CDR3 region is CASSLQHTGELFF. CDR3 DNA: TGTGCCAGCAGCTTACAGCACACCGGGGAGCTGTTTTTT. Based on the CDR3 plus reference TRBV7-3 and TRBJ2-2, the full variable domain is GAGVSQTPSNKVTEKGKYVELRCDPISGHTALYWYRQSLGQGPEFLIYFQGTGAADDSGLPNDRFFAVRPEGSVSTLKIQRTERGDSAVYLCASSLQHTGELFFGEGSRLTVL.

The CDR3 sequence: CASSSLGLAGTYNEQFF. The CDR3 nucleotides read TGCGCCAGCAGCTCACTAGGACTAGCGGGAACCTACAATGAGCAGTTCTTC. The chain uses TRBV5-1 and TRBJ2-1; 12 nucleotides agree with TRBD2. Germline V gives CDR1 SGHRS, CDR2 YFSETQ. Trimming took 3 bases from V and 2 from J; bases not matched to a gene: 6. The CDR3 is made up of 17 amino acids.

The chain employs TRBV6-2 or TRBV6-3 and TRBJ2-5; either TRBD1 or TRBD2 may supply D (5 bases each). Trimming stripped 4 bases from V and 9 bases from J, with 21 bases between. This CDR3 has 15 amino acids. Germline-derived CDR1 and CDR2 are MNHEY and SVGEGT. CDR3 nucleotides: TGTGCCAGCAGTTTACCAGGGATGGGGACGAGGTCCCAGTACTTC. Translating gives CASSLPGMGTRSQYF.

This clonotype was detected ten times or more. The V gene is TRBV20-1, the J gene TRBJ2-2; 9 bases fit TRBD2. The CDR3 loop spans 15 amino acids. Germline CDR1 DFQATT, CDR2 SNEGSKA (reference sequence). J lost 3 bases, V lost 3 bases, and 5 bases had no gene match. This CDR3 reads CSASGGGAHTGELFF. The CDR3 nucleotides are TGCAGTGCTAGTGGCGGGGGGGCTCACACCGGGGAGCTGTTTTTT.

There are many counts of this clonotype. The chain combines TRBV7-3 with TRBJ2-5; D not resolved. The V end lost 0 bases, the J end lost 7 bases, and 12 bases lay between the germline ends. Germline assignment: CDR1 SGHTA and CDR2 FQGTGA. This CDR3 contains 14 residues. The CDR3 sequence: CASSLTEGLGTQYF. The DNA of the CDR3 is TGTGCCAGCAGCTTAACGGAAGGGCTGGGGACCCAGTACTTC.

The V gene is TRBV15, the J gene TRBJ2-5, with 8 bases fitting TRBD1. The CDR3 runs 14 residues. V lost 1 base and J lost 5; bases outside the gene matches: 3. The germline gives CDR1 LNHNV, CDR2 YYDKDF (reference sequence). The CDR3 nucleotides read TGTGCCACCAGCAGAGTAACAGGGGGGGAGACCCAGTACTTC. This translates into CATSRVTGGETQYF.

A note on this clonotype: The CDR3 carries no conserved terminal phenylalanine or tryptophan, so it likely arises from a read error. The rearrangement uses TRBV29-1 and TRBJ2-3; TRBD1 is a possible D gene (6 bases). This CDR3 region has 17 residues. Germline V CDR1 and CDR2: SQVTM, ANQGSEA. Trimming stripped 6 bases from V and 1 base from J, with 23 bases between. CDR3 nucleotides: TGCAGCGTCGCTGGACAGATCTCTCCTTTTCGCACAGATACGCAGTATTGT. It specifies CSVAGQISPFRTDTQYC.